The sequence of this T cell receptor beta chain was determined in a study of cytotoxic CD8 clonotypes in ibrutinib-treated CLL. Study summary: Complete response was seen in 2 patients and partial in approximately 25; around twelve progressed and about 15 stayed remitted after a median around 68 months.

Comments on this clone: What it binds is unknown.

Germline CDR1 and CDR2: KGHSH and LQKENI. V lost 2 bases to trimming and J lost 0 bases, with 11 bases between them. There are 15 residues in the CDR3. Only in-frame clones appear in the TCRdb table, and some are missing; sequencing was by immunoSEQ multiplex PCR. The sample shows about 97,000 clones, 70% to 85% of them seen only once. Regarding the study as a whole: Collection times varied between progressing and sustained-remission patients.

The sample here was PBMCs, taken after 12 months of ibrutinib treatment. This TCR derives from a human donor with chronic lymphocytic leukemia. The V and J genes are TRBV18 and TRBJ2-7, with D uncertain. CDR3 DNA sequence: TGTGCCAGCTCACCAGGCGACACTAACTCCTACGAGCAGTACTTC. This encodes CASSPGDTNSYEQYF.